This T cell receptor beta chain was observed in a study of human T cells and chemical hapten exposure. Findings and limits, study-wide: PT1 expanded TCR counts and patch test score correlated positively.

Time point given: pre-sensitization, week 0. Noted treatment: therapeutic diphenylcyclopropenone sensitization with weekly scalp DPC. Unfractionated whole blood yielded total RNA. This clonotype has a count of ten or more. Its antigen is as yet unknown. The CDR3 runs 13 residues. Losses at the gene ends were 11 bases for V and 1 base for J; bases not matched to a gene: 6. In germline, CDR1 is MNHNS, CDR2 SASEGT. Per the authors' pipeline: The number of TCRs in each sample had a median of approximately 96,000 and spanned roughly 23,224 to 700,000. TCRdb reprocessed the RACE reads via MiXCR and lists one record per CDR3 protein. TCRdb's processing, not the authors', yielded these V and J calls. The sample records some 51,000 distinct CDR3 sequences, approximately 8.8% being singletons.

This sequence joins TRBV6-1 and TRBJ2-3; TRBD1 matches at 7 bases. This TCR derives from a woman aged 40 to 55 with alopecia areata. Some clones in this sample may be carry-over from other donors' samples. Source: whole blood, taken in connection with sensitization to the hapten diphenylcyclopropenone (DPC). The CDR3 protein is CAGRQGGTDTQYF. The CDR3, as DNA: TGTGCCGGTAGACAGGGAGGCACAGATACGCAGTATTTT.